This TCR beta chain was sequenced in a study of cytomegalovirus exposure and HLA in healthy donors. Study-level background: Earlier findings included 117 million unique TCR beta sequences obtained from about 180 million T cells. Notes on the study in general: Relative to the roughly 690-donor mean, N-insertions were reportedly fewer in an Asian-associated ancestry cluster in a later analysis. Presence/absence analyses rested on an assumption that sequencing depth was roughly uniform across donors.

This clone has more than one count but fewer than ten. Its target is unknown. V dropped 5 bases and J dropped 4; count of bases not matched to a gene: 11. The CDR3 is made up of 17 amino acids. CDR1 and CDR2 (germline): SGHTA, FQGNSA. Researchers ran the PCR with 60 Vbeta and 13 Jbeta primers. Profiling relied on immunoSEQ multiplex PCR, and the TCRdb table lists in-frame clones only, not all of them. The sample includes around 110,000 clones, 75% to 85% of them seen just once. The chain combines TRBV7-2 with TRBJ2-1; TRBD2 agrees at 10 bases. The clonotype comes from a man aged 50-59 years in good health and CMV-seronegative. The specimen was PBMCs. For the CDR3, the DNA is TGTGCCAGCAGCCTCACCCTTCTAGCGGGGGTATACAATGAGCAGTTCTTC. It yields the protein CASSLTLLAGVYNEQFF.